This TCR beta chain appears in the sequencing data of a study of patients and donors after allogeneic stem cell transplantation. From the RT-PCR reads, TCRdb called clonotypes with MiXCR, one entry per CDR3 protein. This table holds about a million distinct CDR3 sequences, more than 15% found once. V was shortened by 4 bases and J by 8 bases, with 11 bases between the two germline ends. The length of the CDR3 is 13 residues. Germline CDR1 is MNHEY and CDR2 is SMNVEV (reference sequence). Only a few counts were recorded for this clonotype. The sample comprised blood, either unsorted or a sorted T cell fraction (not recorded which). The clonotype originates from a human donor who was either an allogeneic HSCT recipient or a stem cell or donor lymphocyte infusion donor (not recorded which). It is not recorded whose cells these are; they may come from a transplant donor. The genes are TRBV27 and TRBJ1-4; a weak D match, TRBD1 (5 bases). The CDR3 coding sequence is TGTGCCAGCAGTTCGGTATACAGGGAAAAACTGTTTTTT. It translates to CASSSVYREKLFF.